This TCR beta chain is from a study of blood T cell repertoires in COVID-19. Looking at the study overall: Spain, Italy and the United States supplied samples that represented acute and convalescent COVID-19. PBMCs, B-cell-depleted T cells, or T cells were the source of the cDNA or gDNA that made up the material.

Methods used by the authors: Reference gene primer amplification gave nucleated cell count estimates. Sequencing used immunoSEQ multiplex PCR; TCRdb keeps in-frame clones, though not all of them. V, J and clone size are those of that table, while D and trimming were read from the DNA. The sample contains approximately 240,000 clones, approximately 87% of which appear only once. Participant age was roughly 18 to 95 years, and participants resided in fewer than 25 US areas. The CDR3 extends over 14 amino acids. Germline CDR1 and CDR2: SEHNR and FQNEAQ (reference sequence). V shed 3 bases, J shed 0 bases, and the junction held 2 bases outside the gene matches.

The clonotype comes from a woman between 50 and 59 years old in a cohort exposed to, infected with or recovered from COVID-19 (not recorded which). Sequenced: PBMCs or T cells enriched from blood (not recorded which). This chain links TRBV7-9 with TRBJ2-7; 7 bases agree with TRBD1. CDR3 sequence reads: CASSLDRYSYEQYF. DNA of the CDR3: TGTGCCAGCAGCTTGGACAGGTACTCCTACGAGCAGTACTTC.